Below, 18 T cell receptor beta chains from the same sample are listed, as sequenced in a study of OX40 agonist ivuxolimab in advanced cancers. Generated by immunoSEQ multiplex PCR, the TCRdb table keeps only in-frame clones and is missing some. Of 45,000 or so clones in the sample, 75% to 85% were seen once. Material: CD4+ or CD8+ T cells sorted from blood, obtained in a trial of the OX40 agonist ivuxolimab. Receptors were obtained from an adult with an advanced solid tumor such as melanoma, head and neck, liver or kidney cancer.

The chain recombines TRBV6-6 with TRBJ1-6; TRBD1 might be the D (6 bases). This CDR3 region has 14 residues. CDR1 and CDR2 (germline): MNHNY, SVGAGI (reference sequence). V lost 9 bases to trimming and J lost 5 bases, with 14 bases between them. CDR3 in DNA: TGTGCCAGTCGACGGACAGCCGATAATTCACCCCTCCACTTT. Amino acid sequence: CASRRTADNSPLHF.

The chain couples TRBV9 to TRBJ1-3, with a possible D match to TRBD1 (6 bases). This CDR3 region has 13 residues. Per germline, CDR1 SGDLS and CDR2 YYNGEE. With 4 bases removed from V and 2 bases from J, the gap between germline ends came to 7 bases. In DNA, the CDR3 is TGTGCCAGCAGCCGGACAGCTGGAAACACCATATATTTT. It translates to CASSRTAGNTIYF.

This clone occurred once. The V call is TRBV19, the J call TRBJ2-2; D is undetermined. V gave up 3 bases and J gave up 7 bases, with 12 bases separating them. The germline V gene has CDR1 LNHDA and CDR2 SQIVND (reference sequence). The CDR3 loop spans 14 amino acids. Here the CDR3 DNA reads TGTGCCAGTAGTATCATGTTTGTAGACGGGGAGCTGTTTTTT. Translation: CASSIMFVDGELFF.

The chain has TRBV25-1 and TRBJ1-3; D ambiguous. Per germline, CDR1 MGHDK and CDR2 SYGVNS. This CDR3 has 14 amino acids. The ends were cut back, 5 bases at V and 0 bases at J, with 8 bases in the middle. As DNA, the CDR3 is TGTGCCAGCAGTAGCAGACTCTCTGGAAACACCATATATTTT. It specifies CASSSRLSGNTIYF.

This clone was observed a handful of times. This chain joins TRBV30 and TRBJ2-2; D is ambiguous. The CDR3 runs 12 residues. Trimming left V 4 bases short and J 6 bases short, with 9 bases between. The germline V gene encodes CDR1 GTSNPN and CDR2 SVGIG (reference sequence). CDR3 protein: CAWTGVPGELFF. The CDR3 DNA reads as TGTGCCTGGACGGGCGTTCCCGGGGAGCTGTTTTTT.

CDR3: CASRRDTEAFF. CDR3 DNA sequence: TGTGCCAGCAGGCGGGACACTGAAGCTTTCTTT. V gene TRBV6-5 combines with J gene TRBJ1-1; D ambiguous. Germline CDR1 MNHEY, CDR2 SVGAGI. With 6 bases removed from V and 3 bases from J, the gap between germline ends came to 5 bases. The CDR3 is 11 residues long.

This chain joins TRBV11-2 and TRBJ1-5, with D perhaps TRBD1 (5 bases). CDR3 size: 15 residues. Germline loops: CDR1 SGHAT, CDR2 FQNNGV. Trimming left V 1 base short and J 5 bases short, with 12 bases between. CDR3 sequence reads: CASSLGGKLYQPQHF. The CDR3 nucleotides are TGTGCCAGCAGCTTAGGGGGGAAGCTATATCAGCCCCAGCATTTT.

CDR3 loop: CASSTVSQETQYF. The CDR3 DNA reads TGTGCCAGCAGCACGGTTTCACAAGAGACCCAGTACTTC. The J gene is TRBJ2-5, the V gene TRBV21-1; TRBD2 is the table's D call, not checked against the DNA. TRBV21-1 is a documented pseudogene. This CDR3 comprises 13 residues.

The chain carries TRBV2 and TRBJ2-1; TRBD1 matches at 9 bases. The germline gives CDR1 SNHLY, CDR2 FYNNEI. The CDR3 is 15 amino acids. V shed 5 bases, J shed 1 base, and the junction held 3 bases outside the gene matches. This CDR3 is CASSSTGGSYNEQFF. CDR3 nucleotides: TGTGCCAGCAGTTCGACAGGGGGATCCTACAATGAGCAGTTCTTC.

The V and J genes are TRBV27 and TRBJ1-2, with a tentative D call TRBD1 (5 bases). V was shortened by 6 bases and J by 5 bases, with 22 bases between the two germline ends. The germline V gene has CDR1 MNHEY and CDR2 SMNVEV (reference sequence). This CDR3 is built from 16 residues. CDR3 loop: CASSLQEPPLRYGYTF. In DNA form, the CDR3 reads TGTGCCAGCAGCCTACAGGAACCCCCTCTCCGGTATGGCTACACCTTC.

This chain connects TRBV7-2 to TRBJ2-3; D tentatively reads TRBD1 or TRBD2 (5 bases each). V was pared by 4 bases and J by 9 bases, with 14 bases between. Germline-derived CDR1 and CDR2 are SGHTA and FQGNSA. CDR3 size: 13 residues. CDR3 nucleotide sequence: TGTGCCAGCAGCTCTGGGGGACCCCAGACGCAGTATTTT. Translating gives CASSSGGPQTQYF.

This chain joins TRBV7-2 and TRBJ2-6; D unclear. Trimming cost V 4 bases and J 4 bases, with 2 bases left between them. The CDR3 spans 12 residues. Germline CDR1 is SGHTA and CDR2 is FQGNSA. CDR3 loop: CASSSGANVLTF. CDR3 DNA: TGTGCCAGCAGCTCGGGGGCCAACGTCCTGACTTTC.

This clone has a handful of counts. The rearrangement links TRBV15 to TRBJ2-7; D not resolved. Germline CDR1 is LNHNV and CDR2 is YYDKDF (reference sequence). V lost 1 base, J lost 5 bases, and 12 bases lay in between. The CDR3 sequence is 14 residues long. CDR3 amino acids: CATSRARIGDEQYF. The CDR3 nucleotides read TGTGCCACCAGCAGAGCCCGGATTGGGGACGAGCAGTACTTC. Complete variable domain (other parts from reference TRBV15 and TRBJ2-7): DAMVIQNPRYQVTQFGKPVTLSCSQTLNHNVMYWYQQKSSQAPKLLFHYYDKDFNNEADTPDNFQSRRPNTSFCFLDIRSPGLGDTAMYLCATSRARIGDEQYFGPGTRLTVT.

The chain couples TRBV4-1 to TRBJ2-1; no firm D call. The CDR3 extends over 13 amino acids. Between the trimmed V and J ends, which lost 2 bases and 6 bases, there was a span of 8 bases. Germline V gene sequence: CDR1 MGHRA, CDR2 YSYEKL. In DNA, the CDR3 is TGCGCCAGCAGCCAACGACTCCGCAATGAGCAGTTCTTC. Encoded protein: CASSQRLRNEQFF.

This clone was found a few times. The chain combines TRBV30 with TRBJ1-2; D is unresolved. The V end lost 4 bases, the J end lost 3 bases, and 15 bases lay between the germline ends. The CDR3 extends over 14 amino acids. The germline V gene has CDR1 GTSNPN and CDR2 SVGIG (reference sequence). This CDR3 reads CAWTHQRQDYGYTF. Here the CDR3 DNA reads TGTGCCTGGACCCATCAACGACAAGACTATGGCTACACCTTC.

CDR3 sequence (DNA): TGTGCCAGCAGCCCACAGGGAGGGCAGACTACTGAAGCTTTCTTT. This gives the protein CASSPQGGQTTEAFF. The chain couples TRBV7-2 to TRBJ1-1, with D possibly TRBD1 on 6 matching bases. Germline-derived CDR1 and CDR2 are SGHTA and FQGNSA. V lost 5 bases to trimming and J lost 5 bases, with 18 bases between them. This CDR3 comprises 15 residues.

This clone appeared a few times. This chain joins TRBV10-1 and TRBJ2-3, with TRBD2 matching over 8 bases. V was pared by 9 bases and J by 0 bases, with 2 bases of the junction left unmatched. CDR1 WNHNN and CDR2 SYGVQD come from the germline V gene (reference sequence). This CDR3 comprises 13 residues. CDR3 in amino acids: CARSGGSTDTQYF. The CDR3 bases are TGCGCCAGATCGGGGGGGAGCACAGATACGCAGTATTTT.

The chain uses TRBV28 and TRBJ1-2; TRBD1 might be the D (5 bases). Germline values: CDR1 MDHEN, CDR2 SYDVKM. V lost 8 bases and J lost 8, with 18 bases in between. This CDR3 comprises 13 residues. CDR3 sequence: CASGSGTGRGYTF. The CDR3 DNA sequence: TGTGCCAGCGGCAGCGGGACGGGGAGGGGCTACACCTTC.